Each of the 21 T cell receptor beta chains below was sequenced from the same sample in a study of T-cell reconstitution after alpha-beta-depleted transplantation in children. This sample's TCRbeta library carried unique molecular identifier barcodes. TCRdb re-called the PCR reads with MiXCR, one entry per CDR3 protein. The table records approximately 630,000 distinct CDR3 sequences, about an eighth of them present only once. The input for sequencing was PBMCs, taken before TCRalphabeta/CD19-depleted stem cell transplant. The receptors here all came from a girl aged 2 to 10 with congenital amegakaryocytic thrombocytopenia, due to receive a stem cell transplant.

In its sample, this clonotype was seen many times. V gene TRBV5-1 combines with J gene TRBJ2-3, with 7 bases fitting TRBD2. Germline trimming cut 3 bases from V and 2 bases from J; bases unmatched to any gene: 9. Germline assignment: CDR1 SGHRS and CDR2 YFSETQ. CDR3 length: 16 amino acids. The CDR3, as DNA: TGCGCCAGCAGCTGGGGGGGGGTTACCCTCACAGATACGCAGTATTTT. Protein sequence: CASSWGGVTLTDTQYF.

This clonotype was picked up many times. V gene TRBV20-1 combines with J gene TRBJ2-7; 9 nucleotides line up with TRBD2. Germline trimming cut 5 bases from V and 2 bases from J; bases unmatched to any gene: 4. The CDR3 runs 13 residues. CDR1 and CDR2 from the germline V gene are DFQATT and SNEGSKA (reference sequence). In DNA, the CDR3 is TGCAGTGCTCGAAGCGGGAGGACCTACGAGCAGTACTTC. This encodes CSARSGRTYEQYF.

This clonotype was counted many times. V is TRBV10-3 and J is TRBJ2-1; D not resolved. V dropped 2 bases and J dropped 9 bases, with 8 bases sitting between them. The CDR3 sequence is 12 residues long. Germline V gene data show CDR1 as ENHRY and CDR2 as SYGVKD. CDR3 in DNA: TGTGCCATCAGTGAGATTGACCGTGAGCAGTTCTTC. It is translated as CAISEIDREQFF.

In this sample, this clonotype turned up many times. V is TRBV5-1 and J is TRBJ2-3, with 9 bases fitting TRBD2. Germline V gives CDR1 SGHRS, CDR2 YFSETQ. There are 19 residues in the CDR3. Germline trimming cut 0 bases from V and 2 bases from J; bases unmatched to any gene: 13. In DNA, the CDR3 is TGCGCCAGCAGCTTGGTGGCTAGCGGGAAGAGGGGGTTCACAGATACGCAGTATTTT. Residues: CASSLVASGKRGFTDTQYF.

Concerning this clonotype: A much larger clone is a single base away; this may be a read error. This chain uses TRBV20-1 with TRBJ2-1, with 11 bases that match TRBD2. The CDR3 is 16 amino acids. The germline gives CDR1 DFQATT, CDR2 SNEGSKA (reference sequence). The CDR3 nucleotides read TGCAGTGCCCTGACTAGCGGGATGCGAGTCTACGATGAGCAGTTCTTC. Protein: CSALTSGMRVYDEQFF.

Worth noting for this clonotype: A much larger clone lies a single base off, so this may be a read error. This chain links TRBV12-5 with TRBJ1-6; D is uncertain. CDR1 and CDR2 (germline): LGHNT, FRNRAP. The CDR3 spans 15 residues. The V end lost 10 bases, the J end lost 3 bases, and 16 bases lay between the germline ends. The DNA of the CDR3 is TGTGCTAATACCCCTACCTTGTGCTATAATTCACCCCTCCACTTT. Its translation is CANTPTLCYNSPLHF.

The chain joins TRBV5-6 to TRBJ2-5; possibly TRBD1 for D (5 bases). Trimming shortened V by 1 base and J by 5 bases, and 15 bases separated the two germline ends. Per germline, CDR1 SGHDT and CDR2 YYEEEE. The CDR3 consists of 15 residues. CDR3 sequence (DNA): TGTGCCAGCAGCTTGAACAGGCAATTGGGGGAGACCCAGTACTTC. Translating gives CASSLNRQLGETQYF.

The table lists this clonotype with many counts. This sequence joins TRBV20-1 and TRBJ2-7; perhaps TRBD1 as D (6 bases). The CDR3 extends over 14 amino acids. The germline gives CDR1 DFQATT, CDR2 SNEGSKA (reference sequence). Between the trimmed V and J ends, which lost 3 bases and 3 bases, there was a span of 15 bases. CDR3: CSASQQGVSYEQYF. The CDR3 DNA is TGCAGTGCTAGTCAACAGGGCGTAAGCTACGAGCAGTACTTC.

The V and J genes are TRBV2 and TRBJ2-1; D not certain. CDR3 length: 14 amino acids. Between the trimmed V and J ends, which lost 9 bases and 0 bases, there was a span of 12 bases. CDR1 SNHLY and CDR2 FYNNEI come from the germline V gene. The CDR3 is CASPSADSYNEQFF. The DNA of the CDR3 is TGTGCCAGTCCGTCGGCGGACTCCTACAATGAGCAGTTCTTC.

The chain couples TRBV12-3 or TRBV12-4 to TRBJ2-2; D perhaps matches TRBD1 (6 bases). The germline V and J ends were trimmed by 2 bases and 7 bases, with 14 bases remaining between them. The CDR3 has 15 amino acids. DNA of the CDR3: TGTGCCAGCAGTTTACTTGTGGGGGCAAGCGGGGAGCTGTTTTTT. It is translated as CASSLLVGASGELFF.

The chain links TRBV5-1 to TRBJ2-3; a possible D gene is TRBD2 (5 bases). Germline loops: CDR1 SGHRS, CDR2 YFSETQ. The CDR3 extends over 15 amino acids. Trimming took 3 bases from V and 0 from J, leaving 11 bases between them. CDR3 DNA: TGCGCCAGCAGCTCGGACTCCCCTAGCACAGATACGCAGTATTTT. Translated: CASSSDSPSTDTQYF.

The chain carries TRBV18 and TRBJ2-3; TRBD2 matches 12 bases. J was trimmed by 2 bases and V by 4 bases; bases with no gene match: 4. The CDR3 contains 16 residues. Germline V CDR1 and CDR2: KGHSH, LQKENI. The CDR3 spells CASSHRLAGATDTQYF. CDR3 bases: TGTGCCAGCTCACATCGACTAGCGGGAGCCACAGATACGCAGTATTTT.

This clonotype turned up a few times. This CDR3 is CASSLGGSVTGELFF. CDR3 bases: TGCGCCAGCAGCTTGGGGGGATCGGTCACCGGGGAGCTGTTTTTT. This chain joins TRBV5-1 and TRBJ2-2; D gene uncertain. V shed 0 bases and J shed 4 bases, with 10 bases lying between them. The germline CDR1 and CDR2 sequences are SGHRS and YFSETQ. This CDR3 is built from 15 residues. The full variable domain, with the rest looked up from reference TRBV5-1 and TRBJ2-2, is KAGVTQTPRYLIKTRGQQVTLSCSPISGHRSVSWYQQTPGQGLQFLFEYFSETQRNKGNFPGRFSGRQFSNSRSEMNVSTLELGDSALYLCASSLGGSVTGELFFGEGSRLTVL.

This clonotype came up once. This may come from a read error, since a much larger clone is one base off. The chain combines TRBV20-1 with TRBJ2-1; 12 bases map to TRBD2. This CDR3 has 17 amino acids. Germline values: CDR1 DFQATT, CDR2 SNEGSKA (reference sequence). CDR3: CCAYRLAGEVYYNEQFF. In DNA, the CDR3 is TGCTGTGCATATAGACTAGCGGGAGAGGTGTATTACAATGAGCAGTTCTTC.

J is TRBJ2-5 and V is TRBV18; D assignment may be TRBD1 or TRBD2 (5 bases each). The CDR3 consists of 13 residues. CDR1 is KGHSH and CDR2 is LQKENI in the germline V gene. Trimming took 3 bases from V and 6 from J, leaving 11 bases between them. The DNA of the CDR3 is TGTGCCAGCTCACCGGGACGGAAGAAGACCCAGTACTTC. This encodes CASSPGRKKTQYF.

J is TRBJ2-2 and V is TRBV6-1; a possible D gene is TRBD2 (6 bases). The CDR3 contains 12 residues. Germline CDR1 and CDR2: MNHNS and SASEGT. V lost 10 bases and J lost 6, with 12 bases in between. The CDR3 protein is CANSGVSGELFF. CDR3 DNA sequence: TGTGCCAACTCGGGAGTCTCCGGGGAGCTGTTTTTT.

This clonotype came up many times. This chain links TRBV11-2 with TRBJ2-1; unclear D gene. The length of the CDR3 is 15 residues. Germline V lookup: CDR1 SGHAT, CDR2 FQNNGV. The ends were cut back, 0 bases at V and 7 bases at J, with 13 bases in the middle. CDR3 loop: CASSLDSLTSNEQFF. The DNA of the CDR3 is TGTGCCAGCAGCTTAGACAGCTTAACCTCTAATGAGCAGTTCTTC.

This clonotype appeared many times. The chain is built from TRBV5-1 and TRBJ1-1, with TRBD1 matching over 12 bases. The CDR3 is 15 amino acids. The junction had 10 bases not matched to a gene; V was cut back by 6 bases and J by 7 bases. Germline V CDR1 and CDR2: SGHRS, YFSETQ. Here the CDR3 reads CASTGTGGLGNEAFF. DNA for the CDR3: TGCGCCAGCACTGGGACAGGGGGCCTCGGGAATGAAGCTTTCTTT.

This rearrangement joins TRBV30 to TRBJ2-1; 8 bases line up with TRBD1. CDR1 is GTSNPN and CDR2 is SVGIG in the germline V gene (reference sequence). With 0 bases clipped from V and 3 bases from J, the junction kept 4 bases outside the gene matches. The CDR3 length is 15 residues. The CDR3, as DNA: TGTGCCTGGAGTGTAACAGGGGGTGACTACAATGAGCAGTTCTTC. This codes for CAWSVTGGDYNEQFF. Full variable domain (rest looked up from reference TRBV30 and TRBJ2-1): SQTIHQWPATLVQPVGSPLSLECTVEGTSNPNLYWYRQAAGRGLQLLFYSVGIGQISSEVPQNLSASRPQDRQFILSSKKLLLSDSGFYLCAWSVTGGDYNEQFFGPGTRLTVL.

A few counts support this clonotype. CDR3 in DNA: TGTGCCAGCAGCTTGCTAGCGAGCAACGGGGGGGAGCAGTACTTC. Translated: CASSLLASNGGEQYF. V usage is TRBV5-5 and J usage is TRBJ2-7; the match to TRBD2 covers 7 bases. CDR1 and CDR2 (germline): SGHKS, YYEKEE (reference sequence). The CDR3 sequence is 15 residues long. The ends lost 1 base at V and 7 bases at J; junction bases unmatched: 11.

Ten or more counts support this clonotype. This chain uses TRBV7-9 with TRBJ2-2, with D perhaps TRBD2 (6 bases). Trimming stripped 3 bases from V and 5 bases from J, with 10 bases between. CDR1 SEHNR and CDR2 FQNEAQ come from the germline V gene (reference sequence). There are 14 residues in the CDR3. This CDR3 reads CASSLFGSTGELFF. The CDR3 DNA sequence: TGTGCCAGCAGCTTGTTCGGGAGTACCGGGGAGCTGTTTTTT.